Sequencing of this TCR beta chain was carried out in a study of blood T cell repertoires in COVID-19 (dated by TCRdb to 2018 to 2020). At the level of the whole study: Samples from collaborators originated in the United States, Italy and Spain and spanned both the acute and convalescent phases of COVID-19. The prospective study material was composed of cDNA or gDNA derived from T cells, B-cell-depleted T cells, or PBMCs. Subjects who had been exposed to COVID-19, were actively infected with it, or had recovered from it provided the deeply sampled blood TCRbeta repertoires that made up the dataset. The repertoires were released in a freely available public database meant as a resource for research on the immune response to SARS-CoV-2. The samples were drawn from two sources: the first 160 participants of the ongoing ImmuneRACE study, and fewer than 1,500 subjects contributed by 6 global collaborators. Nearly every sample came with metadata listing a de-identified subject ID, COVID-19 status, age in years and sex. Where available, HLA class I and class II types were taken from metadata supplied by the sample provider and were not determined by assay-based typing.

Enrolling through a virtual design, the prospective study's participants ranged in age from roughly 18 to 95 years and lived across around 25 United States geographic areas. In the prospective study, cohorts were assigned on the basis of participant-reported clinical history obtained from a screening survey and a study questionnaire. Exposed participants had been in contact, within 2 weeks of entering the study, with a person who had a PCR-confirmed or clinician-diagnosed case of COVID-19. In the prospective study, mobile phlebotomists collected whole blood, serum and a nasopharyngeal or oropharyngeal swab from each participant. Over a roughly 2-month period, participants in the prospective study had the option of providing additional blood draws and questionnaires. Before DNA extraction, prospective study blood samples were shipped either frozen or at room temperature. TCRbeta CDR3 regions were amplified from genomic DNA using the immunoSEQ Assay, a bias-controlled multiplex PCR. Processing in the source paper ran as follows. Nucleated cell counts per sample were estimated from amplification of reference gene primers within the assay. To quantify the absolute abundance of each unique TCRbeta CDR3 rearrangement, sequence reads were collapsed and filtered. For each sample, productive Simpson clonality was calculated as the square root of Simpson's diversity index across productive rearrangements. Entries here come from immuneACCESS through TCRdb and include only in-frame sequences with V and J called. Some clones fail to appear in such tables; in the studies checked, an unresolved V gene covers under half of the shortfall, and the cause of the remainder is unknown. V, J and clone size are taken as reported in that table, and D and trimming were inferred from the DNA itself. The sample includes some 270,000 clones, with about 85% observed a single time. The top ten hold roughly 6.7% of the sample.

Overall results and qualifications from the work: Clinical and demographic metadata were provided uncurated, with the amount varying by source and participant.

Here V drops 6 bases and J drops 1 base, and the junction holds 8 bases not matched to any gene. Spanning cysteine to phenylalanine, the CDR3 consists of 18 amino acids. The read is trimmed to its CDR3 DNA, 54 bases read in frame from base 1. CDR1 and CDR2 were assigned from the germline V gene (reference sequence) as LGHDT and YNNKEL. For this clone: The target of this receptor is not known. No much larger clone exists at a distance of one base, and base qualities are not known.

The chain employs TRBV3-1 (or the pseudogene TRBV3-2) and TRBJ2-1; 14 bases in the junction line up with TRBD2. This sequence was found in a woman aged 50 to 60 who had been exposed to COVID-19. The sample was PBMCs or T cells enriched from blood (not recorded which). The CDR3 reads CASSLGLAGGRSYNEQFF. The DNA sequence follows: TGTGCCAGCAGTCTCGGACTAGCGGGGGGTAGATCCTACAATGAGCAGTTCTTC.